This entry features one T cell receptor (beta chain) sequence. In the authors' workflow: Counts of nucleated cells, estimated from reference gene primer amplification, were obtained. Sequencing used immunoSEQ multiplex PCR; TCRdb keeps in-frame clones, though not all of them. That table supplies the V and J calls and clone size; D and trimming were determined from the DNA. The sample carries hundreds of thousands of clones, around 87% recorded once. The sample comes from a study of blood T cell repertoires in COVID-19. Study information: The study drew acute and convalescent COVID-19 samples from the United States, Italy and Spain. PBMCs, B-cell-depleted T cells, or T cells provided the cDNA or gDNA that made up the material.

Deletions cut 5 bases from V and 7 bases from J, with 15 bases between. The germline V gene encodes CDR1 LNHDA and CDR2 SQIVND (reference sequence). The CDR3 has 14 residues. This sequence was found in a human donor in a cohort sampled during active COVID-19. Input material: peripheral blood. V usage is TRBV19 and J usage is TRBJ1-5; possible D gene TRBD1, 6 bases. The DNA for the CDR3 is TGTGCCAGTAGTCGTCCCCAGGGGCGGCAGCCCCAGCATTTT. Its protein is CASSRPQGRQPQHF. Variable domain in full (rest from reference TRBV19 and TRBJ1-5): DGGITQSPKYLFRKEGQNVTLSCEQNLNHDAMYWYRQDPGQGLRLIYYSQIVNDFQKGDIAEGYSVSREKKESFPLTVTSAQKNPTAFYLCASSRPQGRQPQHFGDGTRLSIL.